What follows are 2 T cell receptor beta chains derived from one specimen sequenced in a study of blood T cell repertoires in COVID-19. Data came from immunoSEQ multiplex PCR; TCRdb stores just in-frame clones and leaves some out. The repertoire holds 150,000 or so clones, with around four fifths as singletons. Material: PBMCs or T cells enriched from blood (not recorded which). The receptors here all came from a woman aged 50 to 60 in a cohort exposed to, infected with or recovered from COVID-19 (not recorded which).

The chain recombines TRBV29-1 with TRBJ2-2, with 8 bases identical to TRBD1. Germline CDR1 reads SQVTM; CDR2 reads ANQGSEA. The CDR3 extends over 15 amino acids. The ends lost 4 bases at V and 0 bases at J; junction bases unmatched: 4. The CDR3 sequence is CSVGSGGANTGELFF. CDR3 DNA sequence: TGCAGCGTTGGGTCAGGGGGCGCGAACACCGGGGAGCTGTTTTTT.

This clone was counted between two and nine times. The genes are TRBV19 and TRBJ2-4, with 9 bases lining up with TRBD1. The CDR3 extends over 14 amino acids. The trim removed 3 bases at V and 8 bases at J, leaving 5 bases unmatched. CDR1 and CDR2 (germline): LNHDA, SQIVND (reference sequence). CDR3 residues: CASSMGQGRYIQYF. The CDR3 DNA sequence: TGTGCCAGTAGTATGGGACAGGGCAGATACATTCAGTACTTC.